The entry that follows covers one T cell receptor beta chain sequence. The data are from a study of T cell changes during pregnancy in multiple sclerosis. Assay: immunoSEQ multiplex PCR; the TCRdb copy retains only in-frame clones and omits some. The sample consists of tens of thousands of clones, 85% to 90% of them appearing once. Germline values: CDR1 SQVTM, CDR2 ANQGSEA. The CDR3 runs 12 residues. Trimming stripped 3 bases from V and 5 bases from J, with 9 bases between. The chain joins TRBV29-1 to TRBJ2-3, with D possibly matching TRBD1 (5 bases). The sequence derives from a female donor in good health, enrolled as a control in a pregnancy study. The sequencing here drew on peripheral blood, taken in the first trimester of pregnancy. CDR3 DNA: TGCAGCGTTGAGTTCAGGGTAGATACGCAGTATTTT. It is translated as CSVEFRVDTQYF.